The 10 T cell receptor beta chains in this list originate from one sample, sequenced in a study of naive and memory T cell subsets. The beta constant-region primer was an equimolar mix of two oligonucleotides covering TRBC1 and TRBC2. The ligated cDNA underwent four PCR rounds using SP2 and nested alpha and beta constant-region primers. TCRdb reprocessed the UMI-ligation and nested PCR reads with MiXCR, giving one entry per CDR3 protein. The sample lists fewer than 9,500 distinct CDR3 sequences, approximately 26% occurring once. The sequenced sample consisted of CD8+ TEMRA cells from blood. Stated subset: effector memory re-expressing CD45RA, CD45RA+ CD27-. All receptors derive from a human donor in good health.

This clonotype occurred a few times. The chain carries TRBV29-1 and TRBJ2-5; no definite D call. The V gene lost 7 bases and the J gene lost 1 base, with 10 bases spanning the gap. CDR1 SQVTM and CDR2 ANQGSEA come from the germline V gene. The CDR3 spans 12 residues. The CDR3 coding sequence is TGCAGCGGTCGGGTTGCCCAAGAGACCCAGTACTTC. Protein product: CSGRVAQETQYF.

The chain carries TRBV7-8 and TRBJ1-1; TRBD1 might be the D (6 bases). Trimming stripped 5 bases from V and 0 bases from J, with 10 bases between. Germline lookup yields CDR1 SGHVS and CDR2 FQNEAQ. The CDR3 has 14 residues. CDR3 in DNA: TGTGCCAGCAGCCTAGGGACACTGAACACTGAAGCTTTCTTT. This translates into CASSLGTLNTEAFF.

The rearrangement joins TRBV20-1 to TRBJ2-7; 10 positions match TRBD2. The CDR3 totals 14 residues. Germline V gives CDR1 DFQATT, CDR2 SNEGSKA (reference sequence). The V gene end was trimmed by 1 base and the J gene end by 3 bases; junction bases not matched to a gene: 3. CDR3: CSARGLAGDYEQYF. The CDR3 nucleotides are TGCAGTGCTAGAGGTCTAGCGGGGGACTACGAGCAGTACTTC.

The chain links TRBV4-2 to TRBJ1-4; maybe TRBD1 (5 bases). Trimming shortened V by 0 bases and J by 0 bases, and 14 bases separated the two germline ends. CDR1 is LGHNA, CDR2 YNFKEQ, per germline. This CDR3 is 18 amino acids long. The CDR3: CASSQDSLTGATNEKLFF. CDR3 DNA: TGTGCCAGCAGCCAAGATTCCCTAACAGGCGCAACTAATGAAAAACTGTTTTTT.

A note on this clonotype: A much larger clone differs from this one at a single base, so this may be a read error. The chain recombines TRBV7-3 with TRBJ2-6, with TRBD2 matching 7 bases. Germline CDR1 SGHTA, CDR2 FQGTGA. This CDR3 has 19 amino acids. The CDR3 is CASSPGRDSLSSGANVPTF. For the CDR3, the DNA is TGTGCCAGCAGCCCAGGGAGGGACTCACTAAGCTCTGGGGCCAACGTCCCGACTTTC.

This clonotype has more than one count but fewer than ten. The chain has TRBV4-1 and TRBJ1-2; TRBD1 is a possible D gene (6 bases). This CDR3 spans 15 amino acids. Between the trimmed V and J ends, which lost 0 bases and 8 bases, there was a span of 16 bases. Germline values: CDR1 MGHRA, CDR2 YSYEKL. CDR3 bases: TGCGCCAGCAGCCAAGATTCAGGGGTCAGGTCCGGCTACACCTTC. Its translation is CASSQDSGVRSGYTF.

There are many counts of this clonotype. The CDR3 is CASSAGQDTEAFF. The CDR3 coding sequence is TGTGCCAGCAGCGCGGGACAGGACACTGAAGCTTTCTTT. This chain uses TRBV9 with TRBJ1-1; 8 bases agree with TRBD1. The V and J ends lost 3 bases and 3 bases, in that order; junction bases with no gene match: 1. Germline assignment: CDR1 SGDLS and CDR2 YYNGEE. The CDR3 is 13 residues long.

This clonotype was detected once. The V and J genes are TRBV28 and TRBJ2-5; weak D call: TRBD1 (6 bases). V was pared by 5 bases and J by 3 bases, with 16 bases between. The CDR3 is 15 residues long. From germline, CDR1 is MDHEN and CDR2 SYDVKM. CDR3 protein: CASSPDRDNEETQYF. The CDR3 coding sequence is TGTGCCAGCAGTCCGGACCGGGACAATGAAGAGACCCAGTACTTC.

This clonotype was recorded a few times. This chain links TRBV14 with TRBJ2-1; 7 bases fit TRBD2. Trimming at V came to 5 bases and at J to 5 bases, leaving 6 bases not matched to a gene. This CDR3 region has 14 residues. The germline V gene has CDR1 SGHDN and CDR2 FVKESK. CDR3 region: CASSISTSNNEQFF. CDR3 sequence (DNA): TGTGCCAGCAGCATCTCGACTAGCAACAATGAGCAGTTCTTC.

This clonotype has ten or more counts. The chain couples TRBV7-8 to TRBJ2-1; D possibly uses TRBD1 or TRBD2 (5 bases each). Germline V lookup: CDR1 SGHVS, CDR2 FQNEAQ. Deletions cut 5 bases from V and 5 bases from J, with 13 bases between. This CDR3 region has 14 residues. The CDR3 sequence is CASSLPGGDNEQFF. DNA of the CDR3: TGTGCCAGCAGCCTCCCTGGGGGAGACAATGAGCAGTTCTTC.